This T cell receptor beta chain was captured in a study of blood T cell repertoires in COVID-19. Study context: Sites across the United States, Italy and Spain contributed samples from acute and convalescent COVID-19. The cDNA or gDNA used as material had been derived from T cells, B-cell-depleted T cells, or PBMCs.

The CDR3 contains 15 residues. V dropped 5 bases and J dropped 4; count of bases not matched to a gene: 7. The germline V gene encodes CDR1 SGHTA and CDR2 FQGNSA. Original handling: Amplification of reference gene primers provided the estimated nucleated cell counts. The data were produced by immunoSEQ multiplex PCR, yet TCRdb's version contains in-frame clones alone and is incomplete. V and J calls and clone size are given by that table; D and trimming were obtained from the DNA. The sample yields under 250,000 clones, 70% to 90% seen once. This sequence was found in a woman in her 70s with active or convalescent COVID-19. The sample comprised peripheral blood. V is TRBV7-2 and J is TRBJ2-2, with 7 bases that match TRBD1. For the CDR3, the DNA is TGTGCCAGCAGCCCTAGGGGGCAGGGCACCGGGGAGCTGTTTTTT. Translation gives CASSPRGQGTGELFF.